This record covers a single T cell receptor beta chain. Clones were sequenced by immunoSEQ multiplex PCR, and TCRdb holds only the in-frame ones, with some missing. The table has tens of thousands of clones, around 82% seen once. This sample was included in a study of blood T cell repertoires in COVID-19. Study overall: T cells, B-cell-depleted T cells, or PBMCs provided the cDNA or gDNA that served as material.

The germline V gene has CDR1 LNHDA and CDR2 SQIVND (reference sequence). This CDR3 region has 13 residues. V trimming: 7 bases; J trimming: 5 bases; junction bases outside the gene matches: 7. The rearrangement links TRBV19 to TRBJ2-7; 8 nucleotides agree with TRBD2. Source material: peripheral blood. The receptor was derived from a human donor in a cohort sampled during active COVID-19. The CDR3 region is CASNDGGAHEQYF. As DNA, the CDR3 is TGTGCCAGTAACGACGGGGGGGCCCACGAGCAGTACTTC. Together with reference TRBV19 and TRBJ2-7, the CDR3 gives the full variable domain: DGGITQSPKYLFRKEGQNVTLSCEQNLNHDAMYWYRQDPGQGLRLIYYSQIVNDFQKGDIAEGYSVSREKKESFPLTVTSAQKNPTAFYLCASNDGGAHEQYFGPGTRLTVT.